What follows are 31 T cell receptor beta chains derived from one specimen sequenced in a study of PD-L1 blockade in urothelial cancer. Produced via immunoSEQ multiplex PCR; TCRdb's table is partial and in-frame only. The sample has around 56,000 clones; around 84% are singletons. Sequencing was performed on PBMCs, taken around atezolizumab (anti-PD-L1) treatment. Receptors were obtained from a man aged 45-65 years with urothelial cancer.

This rearrangement joins TRBV18 to TRBJ1-2; possibly TRBD1 for D (6 bases). The CDR3 has 13 residues. CDR1 and CDR2 from the germline V gene are KGHSH and LQKENI. Trimming took off 4 bases at V and 8 bases at J, with 14 bases between the two ends. CDR3 DNA: TGTGCCAGCTCACAAGGACAGTCCTCCGGCTACACCTTC. It is translated as CASSQGQSSGYTF.

The chain carries TRBV7-9 and TRBJ2-2, with 9 bases matching TRBD1. J was trimmed by 7 bases and V by 5 bases; bases with no gene match: 5. Germline V gene data show CDR1 as SEHNR and CDR2 as FQNEAQ (reference sequence). The CDR3 runs to 14 residues. This CDR3 is CASSARTGDGELFF. CDR3 in DNA: TGTGCCAGCAGCGCCCGGACAGGGGACGGGGAGCTGTTTTTT.

This clone was detected only a few times. The chain is built from TRBV5-1 and TRBJ2-5, with D perhaps matching TRBD1 (5 bases). This CDR3 is 16 amino acids long. The germline V gene has CDR1 SGHRS and CDR2 YFSETQ. The V end was cut by 0 bases, the J end by 5 bases, with 17 bases between. CDR3 protein: CASSLAGGADLETQYF. As DNA, the CDR3 is TGCGCCAGCAGCTTGGCAGGTGGGGCAGACCTGGAGACCCAGTACTTC.

The rearrangement links TRBV7-3 to TRBJ2-7; 13 bases line up with TRBD2. Germline V CDR1 and CDR2: SGHTA, FQGTGA. The CDR3 sequence is 16 residues long. V lost 5 bases, J lost 4 bases, and 8 bases stayed unmatched. The DNA for the CDR3 is TGTGCCAGCAGCGACTGGACTAGCGGGAGCGGATACGAGCAGTACTTC. Its protein product is CASSDWTSGSGYEQYF.

The CDR3 is CASSKKPDTNYEQYF. The CDR3 DNA sequence: TGTGCCAGTAGTAAGAAACCAGACACGAACTACGAGCAGTACTTC. The V and J genes are TRBV19 and TRBJ2-7; D unclear. Trimming pared 4 bases from V and 3 bases from J, leaving 16 bases between. The CDR3 is 15 amino acids. Germline V gene lookup returns CDR1 LNHDA and CDR2 SQIVND (reference sequence).

The V call is TRBV28, the J call TRBJ2-1; D perhaps matches TRBD2 (6 bases). The germline V and J ends were trimmed by 5 bases and 10 bases, with 15 bases remaining between them. Germline CDR1 reads MDHEN; CDR2 reads SYDVKM. The CDR3 has 13 amino acids. The CDR3 DNA reads as TGTGCCAGCAGTCCCCCGGGACTCCTGGAGCAGTTCTTC. It codes for CASSPPGLLEQFF. Complete variable domain (other parts from reference TRBV28 and TRBJ2-1): DVKVTQSSRYLVKRTGEKVFLECVQDMDHENMFWYRQDPGLGLRLIYFSYDVKMKEKGDIPEGYSVSREKKERFSLILESASTNQTSMYLCASSPPGLLEQFFGPGTRLTVL.

The chain is built from TRBV5-1 and TRBJ2-7, with 7 bases that match TRBD1. CDR1 is SGHRS, CDR2 YFSETQ, per germline. V gave up 4 bases and J gave up 2 bases; unmatched junction bases: 6. The CDR3 runs to 14 residues. This chain's CDR3 is CASSRQGAPYEQYF. As DNA, the CDR3 is TGCGCCAGCAGCCGACAGGGAGCCCCCTACGAGCAGTACTTC. Complete variable domain (other parts from reference TRBV5-1 and TRBJ2-7): KAGVTQTPRYLIKTRGQQVTLSCSPISGHRSVSWYQQTPGQGLQFLFEYFSETQRNKGNFPGRFSGRQFSNSRSEMNVSTLELGDSALYLCASSRQGAPYEQYFGPGTRLTVT.

In this sample, this clone turned up once. The chain combines TRBV27 with TRBJ1-2, with a tentative D call TRBD1 (6 bases). This CDR3 is built from 13 residues. Trimming shortened V by 5 bases and J by 8 bases, and 15 bases separated the two germline ends. Germline loops: CDR1 MNHEY, CDR2 SMNVEV (reference sequence). For the CDR3, the DNA is TGTGCCAGCAGTCATCCCAACAGGGTCGGCTACACCTTC. This encodes CASSHPNRVGYTF.

The genes are TRBV6-1 and TRBJ1-2; D uncertain. This CDR3 has 13 amino acids. The V and J ends lost 4 bases and 3 bases respectively, with 9 bases between them. CDR1 is MNHNS and CDR2 is SASEGT in the germline V gene. The chain's CDR3 is CASSAHSYYGYTF. CDR3 DNA: TGTGCCAGCAGTGCACACAGCTACTATGGCTACACCTTC.

This chain connects TRBV5-6 to TRBJ1-3; D is perhaps TRBD1 (5 bases). The V end lost 4 bases, the J end lost 3 bases, and 8 bases lay between the germline ends. Per the germline V gene, CDR1 is SGHDT and CDR2 is YYEEEE. The CDR3 extends over 13 amino acids. Written as DNA, the CDR3 is TGTGCCAGCAGCCTTCAGGGTGGAAACACCATATATTTT. It specifies CASSLQGGNTIYF.

The J gene is TRBJ1-4, the V gene TRBV5-1; D is unclear. Trimming took off 4 bases at V and 8 bases at J, with 15 bases between the two ends. The CDR3 runs 14 residues. Germline loops: CDR1 SGHRS, CDR2 YFSETQ. CDR3 sequence: CASSPGSRGEKLFF. CDR3 DNA: TGCGCCAGCAGCCCGGGATCACGAGGGGAAAAACTGTTTTTT. The full variable domain, rest sourced from reference TRBV5-1 and TRBJ1-4, is KAGVTQTPRYLIKTRGQQVTLSCSPISGHRSVSWYQQTPGQGLQFLFEYFSETQRNKGNFPGRFSGRQFSNSRSEMNVSTLELGDSALYLCASSPGSRGEKLFFGSGTQLSVL.

The chain joins TRBV5-4 to TRBJ2-7, with 9 bases fitting TRBD2. The CDR3 totals 14 residues. The trim removed 4 bases at V and 3 bases at J, leaving 5 bases unmatched. Germline assignment: CDR1 SGHNT and CDR2 YYREEE (reference sequence). CDR3 bases: TGTGCCAGCAGCCCGACTAGCGGCGACTACGAGCAGTACTTC. Protein sequence: CASSPTSGDYEQYF.

The chain uses TRBV7-2 and TRBJ2-7; TRBD2 matches 10 bases. This CDR3 spans 15 amino acids. The germline V gene encodes CDR1 SGHTA and CDR2 FQGNSA. V was clipped by 5 bases and J by 6 bases; unmatched bases: 10. DNA of the CDR3: TGTGCCAGCAGCCCCCGAGAGCGGGAGGGCTTCGAGCAGTACTTC. It encodes CASSPREREGFEQYF. Looking up the rest from reference TRBV7-2 and TRBJ2-7 gives the full variable domain: GAGVSQSPSNKVTEKGKDVELRCDPISGHTALYWYRQSLGQGLEFLIYFQGNSAPDKSGLPSDRFSAERTGGSVSTLTIQRTQQEDSAVYLCASSPREREGFEQYFGPGTRLTVT.

The rearrangement joins TRBV19 to TRBJ2-1, with TRBD1 matching over 7 bases. This CDR3 is built from 15 residues. The ends lost 3 bases at V and 2 bases at J; junction bases unmatched: 4. Looked up from germline, CDR1 is LNHDA and CDR2 is SQIVND (reference sequence). The CDR3 nucleotides are TGTGCCAGTAGTATGGCCGGGACAGCCTACAATGAGCAGTTCTTC. It yields the protein CASSMAGTAYNEQFF.

The V gene is TRBV6-1, the J gene TRBJ1-4; perhaps TRBD1 as D (6 bases). Germline CDR1 reads MNHNS; CDR2 reads SASEGT. Trimming left V 6 bases short and J 6 bases short, with 17 bases between. This CDR3 comprises 15 residues. The CDR3 sequence is CASRPTGFADEKLFF. As DNA, the CDR3 is TGTGCCAGCAGACCCACAGGGTTTGCCGATGAAAAACTGTTTTTT.

V usage is TRBV5-1 and J usage is TRBJ2-5, with D possibly TRBD1 on 6 matching bases. Trimming shortened V by 9 bases and J by 5 bases, and 20 bases separated the two germline ends. Germline CDR1 SGHRS, CDR2 YFSETQ. The CDR3 loop spans 14 amino acids. CDR3 in DNA: TGCGCCACCAAGGACATTACAGGGCTTGAGACCCAGTACTTC. As protein: CATKDITGLETQYF.

This chain uses TRBV2 with TRBJ2-1, with 10 bases identical to TRBD2. V gave up 9 bases and J gave up 4 bases; unmatched junction bases: 12. The germline V gene encodes CDR1 SNHLY and CDR2 FYNNEI. The CDR3 totals 16 residues. The CDR3 loop is CASRGSSGSWYNEQFF. The CDR3 DNA reads TGTGCCAGTAGGGGATCTAGCGGGAGTTGGTACAATGAGCAGTTCTTC.

V is TRBV5-1 and J is TRBJ2-1; 13 nucleotides match TRBD2. The J segment lost 9 bases and the V segment lost 2 bases, leaving 8 bases of the junction unmatched. This CDR3 is 16 amino acids long. Germline V lookup: CDR1 SGHRS, CDR2 YFSETQ. CDR3 sequence reads: CASSLTGLAGVGEQFF. For the CDR3, the DNA is TGCGCCAGCAGCTTAACCGGACTAGCGGGAGTCGGTGAGCAGTTCTTC.

The chain joins TRBV6-5 to TRBJ1-4, with a tentative D call TRBD1 (6 bases). Germline V CDR1 and CDR2: MNHEY, SVGAGI. With 3 bases removed from V and 7 bases from J, the gap between germline ends came to 12 bases. This CDR3 has 14 residues. CDR3 nucleotide sequence: TGTGCCAGCAGTTATAACAGGGAGAGTGAAAAACTGTTTTTT. Protein sequence: CASSYNRESEKLFF.

The CDR3 region has the DNA TGCGCCAGCAGTGCTTCCCGTTCGGAGGGCGAGCAGTACTTC. Its translation is CASSASRSEGEQYF. The genes are TRBV10-1 and TRBJ2-7; TRBD2 is a possible D gene (6 bases). CDR1 is WNHNN, CDR2 SYGVQD, per germline (reference sequence). V lost 4 bases and J lost 6, with 16 bases in between. The CDR3 covers 14 residues.

The genes are TRBV28 and TRBJ1-2; D gene uncertain. CDR1 MDHEN and CDR2 SYDVKM come from the germline V gene. The CDR3 spans 12 residues. The germline V and J ends were trimmed by 7 bases and 10 bases, with 16 bases remaining between them. CDR3 in amino acids: CASTRTEGDYTF. CDR3 nucleotides: TGTGCCAGCACACGGACCGAGGGCGACTACACCTTC.

This clone was counted between two and nine times. V usage is TRBV30 and J usage is TRBJ1-2; 8 bases are a match to TRBD1. Germline loops: CDR1 GTSNPN, CDR2 SVGIG (reference sequence). Trimming cost V 3 bases and J 7 bases; bases outside gene matches: 4. The length of the CDR3 is 12 residues. CDR3 DNA sequence: TGTGCCTGGAGCCAGGGGGCCGGTGGCTACACCTTC. Its translation is CAWSQGAGGYTF.

This chain uses TRBV5-1 with TRBJ2-7, with TRBD2 as a possible D gene (6 bases). V lost 0 bases and J 4 bases, leaving 14 bases between the germline ends. This CDR3 is built from 15 residues. The germline V gene encodes CDR1 SGHRS and CDR2 YFSETQ. As DNA, the CDR3 is TGCGCCAGCAGCTTGGGTGGTAGCGGAAAATACGAGCAGTACTTC. It yields the protein CASSLGGSGKYEQYF.

The chain carries TRBV11-3 and TRBJ2-1; TRBD2 matches at 10 bases. V lost 5 bases and J lost 7; bases outside the gene matches: 8. The CDR3 totals 15 residues. Per germline, CDR1 SGHNT and CDR2 YENEEA. CDR3 nucleotides: TGTGCCAGCAGCCCTAGCGGGAGATCGGGAAATGAGCAGTTCTTC. It specifies CASSPSGRSGNEQFF.

The V call is TRBV18, the J call TRBJ1-3; no firm D call. The CDR3 runs 17 residues. Germline-derived CDR1 and CDR2 are KGHSH and LQKENI. Trimming pared 0 bases from V and 2 bases from J, leaving 14 bases between. CDR3 DNA sequence: TGTGCCAGCTCACCACCGTCGGGGAATCGGCCTGGAAACACCATATATTTT. Amino acids: CASSPPSGNRPGNTIYF.

This rearrangement joins TRBV18 to TRBJ2-7; TRBD2 agrees at 11 bases. CDR1 and CDR2 (germline): KGHSH, LQKENI. This CDR3 spans 15 amino acids. Unmatched junction bases numbered 7, after V lost 3 bases and J lost 6 bases. In nucleotides, the CDR3 is TGTGCCAGCTCACCGGTTCCCCTAGCGGGAGGCGAGCAGTACTTC. It translates to CASSPVPLAGGEQYF.

The chain uses TRBV5-4 and TRBJ1-2, with D unresolved. Germline V gene lookup returns CDR1 SGHNT and CDR2 YYREEE (reference sequence). CDR3 length: 12 residues. The V and J ends lost 5 bases and 3 bases respectively, with 8 bases between them. DNA of the CDR3: TGTGCCAGCAGTCAAACGGACTATGGCTACACCTTC. It encodes CASSQTDYGYTF. Complete variable domain (other parts from reference TRBV5-4 and TRBJ1-2): ETGVTQSPTHLIKTRGQQVTLRCSSQSGHNTVSWYQQALGQGPQFIFQYYREEENGRGNFPPRFSGLQFPNYSSELNVNALELDDSALYLCASSQTDYGYTFGSGTRLTVV.

V is TRBV6-6 and J is TRBJ2-2; TRBD1 matches 9 bases. V lost 6 bases and J lost 6; bases outside the gene matches: 11. Per germline, CDR1 MNHNY and CDR2 SVGAGI (reference sequence). The CDR3 extends over 16 amino acids. CDR3 residues: CASRSQGAVTPGELFF. The CDR3 DNA reads TGTGCCAGCAGATCACAGGGGGCAGTAACCCCCGGGGAGCTGTTTTTT.

The chain recombines TRBV20-1 with TRBJ2-1, with D unclear. CDR1 and CDR2 (germline): DFQATT, SNEGSKA (reference sequence). The CDR3 runs 11 residues. The V and J ends lost 3 bases and 9 bases respectively, with 9 bases between them. Written as DNA, the CDR3 is TGCAGTGCTAGTATGAGTCGTGAGCAGTTCTTC. This encodes CSASMSREQFF.

This chain joins TRBV5-1 and TRBJ2-7; possible D gene TRBD1, 6 bases. Per the germline V gene, CDR1 is SGHRS and CDR2 is YFSETQ. V was cut by 4 bases and J by 6 bases, with 23 bases left in between. CDR3 length: 16 residues. The CDR3 is CASSPGLQGRYGEQYF. The CDR3 coding sequence is TGCGCCAGCAGCCCCGGCCTACAGGGACGGTACGGCGAGCAGTACTTC.

The chain is built from TRBV2 and TRBJ1-2, with D hard to call. The CDR3 sequence is 13 residues long. Germline-derived CDR1 and CDR2 are SNHLY and FYNNEI. V gave up 6 bases and J gave up 8 bases, with 16 bases separating them. The CDR3 spells CASSMDGGGGYTF. CDR3 DNA: TGTGCCAGCAGCATGGATGGAGGAGGAGGCTACACCTTC.